This T cell receptor (beta chain) stems from a study of PD-L1 blockade in urothelial cancer. Study-wide context: About nine tenths of the roughly 30 patients comprised males who had bladder-origin urothelial cancer. Timepoints chosen for blood analysis were 3 weeks (second dose) and 6 weeks after treatment start. Whole-study results and caveats: For durable-benefit patients, tumor-associated blood clones expanded more at 3 weeks.

As concerns this clone: Its antigen is still unknown.

Method: immunoSEQ multiplex PCR; TCRdb's copy keeps in-frame clones and lacks some. This sample yields about 90,000 clones, of which approximately 87% are seen a single time; about 8.4% belongs to the top ten. The V segment lost 1 base and the J segment 9 bases; nucleotides outside the gene matches: 15. CDR3 length equals 17 residues. Germline lookup yields CDR1 SGHVS and CDR2 FNYEAQ. Documented time point: peripheral blood 6 weeks after treatment start. This TCR was sampled from a man between 70 and 80 years old with urothelial cancer. The chain carries TRBV7-6 and TRBJ2-1; 7 bases are shared with TRBD2. The sequences come from PBMCs, collected around atezolizumab (anti-PD-L1) treatment. The CDR3 loop is CASSLVLSGAAGGEQFF. CDR3 DNA: TGTGCCAGCAGCTTAGTCCTCAGCGGGGCCGCCGGGGGTGAGCAGTTCTTC.